This entry describes one TCR beta chain. The target antigen is unknown. Trimming removed 3 bases from V and 5 bases from J, with 12 bases in between. This CDR3 comprises 13 residues. The V gene's germline CDR1 is SGHRS and CDR2 YFSETQ. The data derive from a study of cytomegalovirus exposure and HLA in healthy donors. Study in general: In an early release, HLA-typed donors contributed tens of millions of unique TCR sequences.

General observations from the study: Usually a TCR sequence was rare, but some public TCRs were found in many donors. Productive rates of about 87% or about 30% were seen for most TCR beta V segments in an earlier analysis.

PCR primers comprised 60 Vbeta and 13 Jbeta primers. The assay was immunoSEQ multiplex PCR, and TCRdb's table has in-frame clones only and misses some. The repertoire holds roughly 150,000 clones, with over 60% as singletons. The material sequenced was PBMCs. The receptor's source is a woman between 18 and 29 years old in good health and CMV-seronegative. V gene TRBV5-1 combines with J gene TRBJ2-7, with a possible D match to TRBD2 (6 bases). The CDR3 sequence is CASSWARGNEQYF. For the CDR3, the DNA is TGCGCCAGCAGCTGGGCCCGGGGGAACGAGCAGTACTTC.